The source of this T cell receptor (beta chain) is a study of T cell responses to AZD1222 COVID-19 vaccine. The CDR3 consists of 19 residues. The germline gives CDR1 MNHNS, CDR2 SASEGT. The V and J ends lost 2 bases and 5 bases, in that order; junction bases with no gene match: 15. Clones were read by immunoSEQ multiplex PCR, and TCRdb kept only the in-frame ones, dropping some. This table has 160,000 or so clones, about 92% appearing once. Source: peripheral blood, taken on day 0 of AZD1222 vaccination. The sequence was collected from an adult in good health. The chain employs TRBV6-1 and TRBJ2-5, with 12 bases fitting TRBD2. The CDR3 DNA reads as TGTGCCAGCAGTGAAAAACGCGGGGGAGGGACTAGCGGGTACGAGACCCAGTACTTC. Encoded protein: CASSEKRGGGTSGYETQYF.